These 11 T cell receptor beta chains share one sample of origin, sequenced in a study of blood T cell repertoires in COVID-19. This table comes from immunoSEQ multiplex PCR, and its TCRdb copy is limited to in-frame clones, with some not included. The sample includes some 200,000 clones, approximately 82% of them seen just once. Material for sequencing was peripheral blood. These receptors all come from a human donor with acute or convalescent COVID-19. The donor label of this sample is uncertain.

The chain is built from TRBV9 and TRBJ2-2, with 7 bases identical to TRBD2. The length of the CDR3 is 16 residues. The germline V gene encodes CDR1 SGDLS and CDR2 YYNGEE. Trimming removed 5 bases from V and 6 bases from J; junction bases left unmatched: 13. The CDR3 nucleotides read TGTGCCAGCAGTAGTCAATCCAGCGGGGAGGCCGGGGAGCTGTTTTTT. It encodes CASSSQSSGEAGELFF.

This clone was observed a few times. The V gene is TRBV2, the J gene TRBJ2-7, with 9 bases identical to TRBD1. The CDR3 is 13 amino acids. The V and J ends lost 4 bases and 6 bases, in that order; junction bases with no gene match: 4. The germline gives CDR1 SNHLY, CDR2 FYNNEI. This CDR3 is CASSGNRGLEQYF. CDR3 nucleotide sequence: TGTGCCAGCAGTGGCAACAGGGGGCTCGAGCAGTACTTC. The full variable domain, rest sourced from reference TRBV2 and TRBJ2-7, is EPEVTQTPSHQVTQMGQEVILRCVPISNHLYFYWYRQILGQKVEFLVSFYNNEISEKSEIFDDQFSVERPDGSNFTLKIRSTKLEDSAMYFCASSGNRGLEQYFGPGTRLTVT.

This clone was counted a single time. V is TRBV18 and J is TRBJ2-3; D is uncertain. There are 14 residues in the CDR3. V was clipped by 3 bases and J by 2 bases, with 9 bases between them. CDR1 KGHSH and CDR2 LQKENI come from the germline V gene. In nucleotides, the CDR3 is TGTGCCAGCTCACCGGCGACTTCCACAGATACGCAGTATTTT. It encodes CASSPATSTDTQYF.

V and J are TRBV7-8 and TRBJ2-1, with 7 positions matching TRBD2. V lost 3 bases, J lost 8 bases, and 7 bases stayed unmatched. The CDR3 contains 14 residues. CDR1 and CDR2 (germline): SGHVS, FQNEAQ. Written as DNA, the CDR3 is TGTGCCAGCAGCTTTTCGTGGGGGGGTGATGAGCAGTTCTTC. Translation: CASSFSWGGDEQFF.

The chain recombines TRBV30 with TRBJ2-3, with TRBD2 identical over 8 bases. V was clipped by 1 base and J by 5 bases; unmatched bases: 14. Germline loops: CDR1 GTSNPN, CDR2 SVGIG (reference sequence). The CDR3 is made up of 17 amino acids. DNA for the CDR3: TGTGCCTGGAGTGCGACTAGCGCCCTGGGGGGCGGAGATACGCAGTATTTT. Residues: CAWSATSALGGGDTQYF.

This clone occurred a few times. The chain couples TRBV5-4 to TRBJ2-3, with D perhaps TRBD1 (5 bases). Germline CDR1 SGHNT, CDR2 YYREEE (reference sequence). The CDR3 has 15 amino acids. V was trimmed by 0 bases and J by 0 bases, leaving 8 bases between them. The CDR3 sequence is CASSLGGSSTDTQYF. DNA for the CDR3: TGTGCCAGCAGCTTGGGGGGCAGTAGCACAGATACGCAGTATTTT.

J is TRBJ2-5 and V is TRBV5-1; D gene unclear. Germline assignment: CDR1 SGHRS and CDR2 YFSETQ. The CDR3 spans 14 residues. V was shortened by 0 bases and J by 0 bases, with 6 bases between the two germline ends. The CDR3: CASSLGLYQETQYF. The CDR3 DNA sequence: TGCGCCAGCAGCTTGGGTCTGTACCAAGAGACCCAGTACTTC. The full variable domain, rest sourced from reference TRBV5-1 and TRBJ2-5, is KAGVTQTPRYLIKTRGQQVTLSCSPISGHRSVSWYQQTPGQGLQFLFEYFSETQRNKGNFPGRFSGRQFSNSRSEMNVSTLELGDSALYLCASSLGLYQETQYFGPGTRLLVL.

The gene calls are TRBV3-1 (or the pseudogene TRBV3-2) and TRBJ1-1; tentative D call: TRBD1 (6 bases). Trimming stripped 1 base from V and 0 bases from J, with 6 bases between. Looked up from germline, CDR1 is LGHDT and CDR2 is YNNKEL (reference sequence). The CDR3 is made up of 14 amino acids. Here the CDR3 reads CASSQGTVNTEAFF. CDR3 sequence (DNA): TGTGCCAGCAGCCAAGGGACAGTGAACACTGAAGCTTTCTTT.

This clone was seen once. The V and J genes are TRBV5-4 and TRBJ1-3, with D perhaps TRBD1 (5 bases). V gave up 4 bases and J gave up 0 bases, with 11 bases separating them. CDR3 length: 15 amino acids. From germline, CDR1 is SGHNT and CDR2 YYREEE (reference sequence). The CDR3 DNA follows: TGTGCCAGCAGCCTGGACACCAGCTCTGGAAACACCATATATTTT. Translated, it gives CASSLDTSSGNTIYF.

The rearrangement joins TRBV6-6 to TRBJ2-1, with 8 bases aligning to TRBD2. Trimming removed 5 bases from V and 0 bases from J; junction bases left unmatched: 6. Germline-derived CDR1 and CDR2 are MNHNY and SVGAGI (reference sequence). The length of the CDR3 is 16 residues. Here the CDR3 reads CASSREGISSYNEQFF. The CDR3 coding sequence is TGTGCCAGCAGTCGGGAGGGAATAAGCTCCTACAATGAGCAGTTCTTC.

CDR3 DNA sequence: TGTGCCAGCAGCTTGGGGGGGAGGGCTTCCTACGAGCAGTACTTC. Its protein is CASSLGGRASYEQYF. The V and J genes are TRBV5-4 and TRBJ2-7; 7 nucleotides line up with TRBD2. CDR3 size: 15 residues. The V gene's germline CDR1 is SGHNT and CDR2 YYREEE (reference sequence). J gave up 1 base and V 0 bases, and 4 bases lay outside the gene matches.